These T cell receptor beta chains were read from a single sample in a study of blood T cell repertoires in COVID-19. Measured with immunoSEQ multiplex PCR; TCRdb has only the in-frame clones, and not every one. The sample lists approximately 200,000 clones; 75% to 90% were seen once. The material sequenced was peripheral blood. Receptors originate from a man between 65 and 79 years old with active or convalescent COVID-19. CDR3s leave out the opening cysteine and the closing phenylalanine or tryptophan. Fields, in order: V gene, J gene, CDR3 protein.

TRBV3-1/TRBV3-2	TRBJ2-7	ASSQDSGGGSYEQY
TRBV28	TRBJ2-1	ASRRPSGLDLDEQF
TRBV7-2	TRBJ2-2	ASSLHSGAGELF
TRBV19	TRBJ1-6	ASTETATYNSPLH
TRBV21-1	TRBJ1-5	ASSKGRGSIDGNQPQH
TRBV5-1	TRBJ2-2	ASRGELGGELF
TRBV30	TRBJ2-2	AWKKGTGFNTGELF
TRBV4-1	TRBJ1-2	ASSQDLTGPLGYT
TRBV3-1/TRBV3-2	TRBJ1-4	ASSQTGTGGEKLF
TRBV6-5	TRBJ1-2	ASSYSGLGYGYT
TRBV5-1	TRBJ2-1	ASSLALEAYNEQF
TRBV30	TRBJ1-4	AWSVWGFGEKLF
TRBV28	TRBJ2-7	ASIPLLGRQGETVHEQY
TRBV7-9	TRBJ2-4	ASSPGEGTKNIQY
TRBV19	TRBJ2-5	ASSIASGVETQY
TRBV5-1	TRBJ2-7	ASSRKAGAYEQY
TRBV30	TRBJ1-5	AWNGDSNQPQH
TRBV2	TRBJ2-7	ASSLGQLTYEQY
TRBV3-1/TRBV3-2	TRBJ2-7	ASSQEGTSGSINEQY
TRBV28	TRBJ1-5	ASSGGQGQGNQPQH
TRBV11-2	TRBJ2-2	ASSRNIGLAGAGELF
TRBV30	TRBJ1-2	AWSVGGSNYGYT
TRBV5-4	TRBJ1-2	ASSDGTVFNYGYT
TRBV7-9	TRBJ2-2	ASSNGQGGGELF
TRBV18	TRBJ2-7	ASSPTGNEQY
TRBV6-5	TRBJ1-2	ASVGSTDFGYT
TRBV5-4	TRBJ2-3	ASSRGQGTDTQY
TRBV4-1	TRBJ2-7	ASSQPGSTYEQY
TRBV11-3	TRBJ2-5	ASSPGGGVQETQY
TRBV28	TRBJ2-1	ASSGKSGTYNEQF
TRBV4-3	TRBJ2-4	ASSPRGGNIQY
TRBV5-6	TRBJ2-7	ASSLGGLAAIEQY
TRBV29-1	TRBJ2-7	SVVGLRGEQY
TRBV10-1	TRBJ1-6	ASRPGTGSAPLH
TRBV11-2	TRBJ2-5	ASSTRPGQGGETQY
TRBV28	TRBJ1-1	ASSLGDRGNTEAF
TRBV2	TRBJ2-5	ASRKAGSRGETQY
TRBV18	TRBJ2-3	ASSPPGRVVDTQY
TRBV4-3	TRBJ2-3	ASSQEVGGPDTQY
TRBV5-1	TRBJ2-3	ASRGGQADTQY
TRBV19	TRBJ2-1	ASSIGLDSEQF
TRBV6-2/TRBV6-3	TRBJ2-7	ASSYSQGAYEQY
TRBV24-1	TRBJ2-1	ATSDSKGQGLRGEQF
TRBV6-5	TRBJ2-5	ASGLAGVGETQY
TRBV18	TRBJ1-5	ASSPPGNRNQPQH
TRBV10-3	TRBJ2-1	AISVGGATLYEQF
TRBV5-1	TRBJ2-1	ASSLGGRDNEQF
TRBV15	TRBJ2-7	ATSRDRGYEQY
TRBV30	TRBJ2-5	AWSAVGETQY
TRBV6-1	TRBJ1-2	ASSDSGGDGYT
TRBV6-2/TRBV6-3	TRBJ2-7	ASSYSLGQGVSIGTYEQY